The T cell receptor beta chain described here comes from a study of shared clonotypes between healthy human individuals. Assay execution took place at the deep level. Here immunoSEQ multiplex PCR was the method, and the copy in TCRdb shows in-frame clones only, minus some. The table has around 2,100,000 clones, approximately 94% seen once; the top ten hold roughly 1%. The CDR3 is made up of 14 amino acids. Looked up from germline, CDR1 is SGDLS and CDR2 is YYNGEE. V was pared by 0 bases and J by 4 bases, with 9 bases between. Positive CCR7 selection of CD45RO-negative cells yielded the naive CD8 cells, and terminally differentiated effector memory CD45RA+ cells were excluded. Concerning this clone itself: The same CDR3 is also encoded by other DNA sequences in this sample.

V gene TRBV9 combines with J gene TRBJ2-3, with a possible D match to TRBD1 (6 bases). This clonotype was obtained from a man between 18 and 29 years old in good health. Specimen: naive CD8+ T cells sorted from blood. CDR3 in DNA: TGTGCCAGCAGCGTAGTGGGGGCTGCAGATACGCAGTATTTT. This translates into CASSVVGAADTQYF.